This T cell receptor (beta chain) was profiled in a study of T cell changes during pregnancy in multiple sclerosis. Generated by immunoSEQ multiplex PCR, the TCRdb table keeps only in-frame clones and is missing some. Of around 56,000 clones listed, approximately 90% are singletons. Germline assignment: CDR1 SGHTA and CDR2 FQGNSA. V was cut by 5 bases and J by 8 bases, with 16 bases left in between. This CDR3 comprises 13 residues. V is TRBV7-2 and J is TRBJ2-7; TRBD1 is a possible D gene (6 bases). The sequencing used peripheral blood, collected after pregnancy. The TCR sequence derives from a female donor with multiple sclerosis, enrolled in a pregnancy study. Written as DNA, the CDR3 is TGTGCCAGCAGCGGGCGCCAGGGGTTACAGCAGTACTTC. Translated, it gives CASSGRQGLQQYF.